This T cell receptor (beta chain) emerged from a study of neoadjuvant anti-PD-1 for oral cavity cancer (dated by TCRdb to 2020 to 2022). Study-level background: Before undergoing curative-intent surgical resection, most patients got three to four biweekly nivolumab doses at 3 mg/kg. A fourth nivolumab dose was given around day 43 to patients without progression, and definitive surgical resection was performed in those patients on days 50-56. Responders were defined as patients with complete response, partial response or stable disease by RECIST 1.1; non-responders were defined as patients with progression. The parent correlative cohort included under 15 patients, with a roughly 34% response rate.

This clone was found a few times. Its cognate antigen has yet to be identified. No base qualities exist here, and no much larger clone lies one base off it. For deep sequencing, each PBMC sample was run in six replicates, with libraries mostly built from approximately 520 ng of input genomic DNA. Following the manufacturer's instructions, the team built TCRbeta libraries using the immunoSEQ hsTCRbeta kit. Sequencing of the completed libraries took place using an Illumina NovaSeq 6000 S4 flow cell after they had been pooled to about 3 nM. The original methods were these. The immunoSEQ Analyzer was used for raw data preprocessing and quality control. The analysis was limited to productive rearrangements, and each clonotype was defined by a unique CDR3 amino acid sequence. Repertoire clonality was estimated as the Gini-Simpson index, which was calculated using the R package tcR. Student's t test was used to compare Gini indices, and Pearson correlation was used to assess associations with tumor size change. TCRdb took over this immuneACCESS table, retaining in-frame rearrangements with V and J assigned. Such tables are incomplete; in checked studies, under half of the missing clones stem from an unresolved V gene, and the remainder is unexplained. Clonal size and the V and J genes are those of that table, whereas D and trimming came from the DNA. The table for this sample lists over 80,000 clones; roughly 80% of them were counted only once. About 3.4% of the sample comes from the top ten.

The germline V gene yields SGHVS for CDR1 and FNYEAQ for CDR2. Trimming costs V 5 bases and J 2 bases, and their ends lie 10 bases apart. The CDR3, cysteine through phenylalanine, is 14 amino acids long. Here the CDR3 DNA is all that survives: 42 bases in frame from base 1. The study at large found these results: Within PBMCs, T cell clonality (Gini index) was significantly higher in non-responders than responders after neoadjuvant nivolumab. Higher pretreatment blood Treg/Th17 ratios correlated with higher pretreatment blood TCRbeta clonality and lower post-treatment tumor TCRbeta clonality. The TCR analyses had only a few patients in each response group, and the authors called for validation in larger cohorts.

Interpreted using the paper, the time point label stands for: before neoadjuvant nivolumab. The patients had newly diagnosed stage II-IVA oral cavity squamous cell carcinoma and had not received any prior systemic or radiation treatment. The cohort was made up of patients with locally advanced, HPV-negative oral cavity squamous cell carcinoma. No culture maintenance or expansion was done, as the peripheral blood mononuclear cells went straight to analysis. Samples were obtained from a longitudinal correlative study of a single-arm phase II trial of neoadjuvant nivolumab in oral cavity squamous cell carcinoma. Genomic DNA-based TCRbeta sequencing was performed on subject-matched pre- and post-treatment PBMCs and tumors from three responders and three non-responders. Peripheral blood mononuclear cells were collected before nivolumab treatment and again after treatment, at the time of surgery. The Maxwell RSC DNA from Cells kit was used to isolate genomic DNA from PBMCs.

Material: PBMCs, obtained before nivolumab (anti-PD-1) treatment. The chain is made from TRBV7-6 and TRBJ2-1, with the D call perhaps TRBD1 or TRBD2, as 6 bases match in each case. The sequence was collected from a person between 35 and 79 years old with oral cavity squamous cell carcinoma. The nucleotide sequence is given as TGTGCCAGCAGCGGGGGGACACCCTACAATGAGCAGTTCTTC. This gives the protein CASSGGTPYNEQFF.